Shown below are 23 T cell receptor beta chains from a single sample sequenced in a study of T cells in Graves' hyperthyroidism and ophthalmopathy. The TCR beta CDR3 regions underwent amplification using RNA transcripts as the source. The HTBI set primed first-round TCR CDR3 RT-PCR. Via MiXCR, TCRdb re-called the multiplex PCR reads, giving one row per CDR3 protein. The sample includes fewer than 400,000 distinct CDR3 sequences, 15% to 20% seen only once; the top ten take around 35%. The sequenced material came from blood. The receptors shown here come from a man aged 30 to 39 with Graves' hyperthyroidism.

This clonotype was found many times. The chain carries TRBV20-1 and TRBJ2-3, with 8 positions matching TRBD2. CDR3 length equals 15 residues. Per the germline V gene, CDR1 is DFQATT and CDR2 is SNEGSKA (reference sequence). Unmatched junction bases numbered 4, after V lost 0 bases and J lost 2 bases. CDR3 sequence: CSARDYSGATDTQYF. The CDR3 DNA sequence: TGCAGTGCTAGAGACTATAGCGGGGCCACAGATACGCAGTATTTT.

Many counts were recorded for this clonotype. The chain carries TRBV6-1 and TRBJ1-1; D ambiguous. The length of the CDR3 is 11 residues. V was pared by 5 bases and J by 7 bases, with 8 bases between. Germline values: CDR1 MNHNS, CDR2 SASEGT. DNA for the CDR3: TGTGCCAGCAGTCGGGATGGTGAAGCTTTCTTT. Its protein product is CASSRDGEAFF.

The chain combines TRBV2 with TRBJ1-2, with no clear D. V gave up 0 bases and J gave up 0 bases, with 11 bases separating them. In germline, CDR1 is SNHLY, CDR2 FYNNEI. This CDR3 comprises 16 residues. The CDR3 protein is CASSEALRGANYGYTF. The CDR3 DNA sequence: TGTGCCAGCAGTGAAGCGCTTCGGGGAGCTAACTATGGCTACACCTTC.

This clonotype was seen repeatedly, ten times or more. This chain joins TRBV11-3 and TRBJ2-1, with 12 bases lining up with TRBD1. The trim removed 5 bases at V and 9 bases at J, leaving 8 bases unmatched. CDR1 and CDR2 (germline): SGHNT, YENEEA. The CDR3 has 15 amino acids. CDR3 DNA sequence: TGTGCCAGCAGCCACCGGGACAGGGGGCGCGGTGAGCAGTTCTTC. It encodes CASSHRDRGRGEQFF.

This clonotype showed up many times. This chain links TRBV3-1 with TRBJ2-1; D gene uncertain. CDR1 is LGHDT and CDR2 is YNNKEL in the germline V gene (reference sequence). V lost 1 base, J lost 8 bases, and 6 bases lay in between. The CDR3 is 12 residues long. In nucleotides, the CDR3 is TGTGCCAGCAGCCAAGGTAGCTATGAGCAGTTCTTC. Translated, it gives CASSQGSYEQFF.

The chain has TRBV30 and TRBJ2-2; 8 bases match TRBD1. The CDR3 has 17 residues. The germline gives CDR1 GTSNPN, CDR2 SVGIG (reference sequence). J lost 1 base, V lost 0 bases, and 7 bases had no gene match. DNA for the CDR3: TGTGCCTGGAGTGTTCCGAGGACAGGGTTGAACACCGGGGAGCTGTTTTTT. Protein product: CAWSVPRTGLNTGELFF. The entire variable domain, with the rest obtained from reference TRBV30 and TRBJ2-2, is as follows: SQTIHQWPATLVQPVGSPLSLECTVEGTSNPNLYWYRQAAGRGLQLLFYSVGIGQISSEVPQNLSASRPQDRQFILSSKKLLLSDSGFYLCAWSVPRTGLNTGELFFGEGSRLTVL.

This chain joins TRBV28 and TRBJ1-2; TRBD1 agrees at 7 bases. CDR1 and CDR2 from the germline V gene are MDHEN and SYDVKM. The CDR3 totals 14 residues. V gave up 7 bases and J gave up 4 bases; unmatched junction bases: 9. The CDR3 DNA reads TGTGCCAGCAATACCGGGACAGCCCTCTATGGCTACACCTTC. Translation: CASNTGTALYGYTF.

With respect to this clonotype: A much larger clone differs from this one at a single base, so this may be a read error. The chain joins TRBV13 to TRBJ1-2; no firm D call. The CDR3 sequence is 15 residues long. The germline V gene has CDR1 PRHDT and CDR2 FYEKMQ (reference sequence). Trimming removed 4 bases at V and 0 bases at J, with 12 bases between. CDR3 in amino acids: CASSSGRGANYGYTF. CDR3 bases: TGTGCCAGCAGCTCAGGCCGTGGGGCTAACTATGGCTACACCTTC.

This clonotype has at least ten counts. The V gene is TRBV11-2, the J gene TRBJ2-1, with D maybe TRBD1 (5 bases). The CDR3 runs 12 residues. From germline, CDR1 is SGHAT and CDR2 FQNNGV. V lost 1 base and J 8 bases, leaving 6 bases between the germline ends. The CDR3 DNA reads TGTGCCAGCAGCTTAGTCAGGGATGAGCAGTTCTTC. Amino acids: CASSLVRDEQFF. Full variable domain (missing parts from reference TRBV11-2 and TRBJ2-1): EAGVAQSPRYKIIEKRQSVAFWCNPISGHATLYWYQQILGQGPKLLIQFQNNGVVDDSQLPKDRFSAERLKGVDSTLKIQPAKLEDSAVYLCASSLVRDEQFFGPGTRLTVL.

The V gene is TRBV7-3, the J gene TRBJ1-1, with D tentatively TRBD1 (6 bases). This CDR3 region has 18 residues. The V end was cut by 2 bases, the J end by 0 bases, with 19 bases between. CDR1 and CDR2 (germline): SGHTA, FQGTGA. The CDR3 DNA is TGTGCCAGCAGCTTAGTAGGAACAGGGAGTTATGTGAACACTGAAGCTTTCTTT. This sequence encodes CASSLVGTGSYVNTEAFF.

This clonotype has ten or more counts. The chain combines TRBV5-5 with TRBJ1-4; no firm D call. CDR3 length: 15 residues. V lost 0 bases and J lost 0, with 6 bases in between. CDR1 and CDR2 from the germline V gene are SGHKS and YYEKEE (reference sequence). This CDR3 is CASSLEYATNEKLFF. Here the CDR3 DNA reads TGTGCCAGCAGCTTGGAATATGCAACTAATGAAAAACTGTTTTTT. Combining the CDR3 with reference TRBV5-5 and TRBJ1-4 gives the whole variable domain DAGVTQSPTHLIKTRGQQVTLRCSPISGHKSVSWYQQVLGQGPQFIFQYYEKEERGRGNFPDRFSARQFPNYSSELNVNALLLGDSALYLCASSLEYATNEKLFFGSGTQLSVL.

This clonotype came up many times. This rearrangement joins TRBV6-1 to TRBJ2-5, with D maybe TRBD1 (5 bases). CDR1 MNHNS and CDR2 SASEGT come from the germline V gene. The CDR3 spans 14 residues. Trimming took off 5 bases at V and 4 bases at J, with 14 bases between the two ends. The CDR3 sequence is CASSYGQGGETQYF. Here the CDR3 DNA reads TGTGCCAGCAGTTATGGGCAGGGTGGAGAGACCCAGTACTTC.

This clonotype has ten or more counts. The chain couples TRBV6-5 to TRBJ2-3, with 10 bases that match TRBD2. The CDR3 sequence is 15 residues long. V was clipped by 2 bases and J by 8 bases; unmatched bases: 7. Germline V gene data show CDR1 as MNHEY and CDR2 as SVGAGI. The CDR3 sequence is CASSYDRAGGSTQYF. CDR3 sequence (DNA): TGTGCCAGCAGTTACGATCGAGCGGGAGGGAGTACGCAGTATTTT.

At least ten counts were recorded for this clonotype. This rearrangement joins TRBV11-3 to TRBJ2-1; 9 positions match TRBD1. The CDR3 spans 17 residues. Losses at the gene ends were 6 bases for V and 8 bases for J; bases not matched to a gene: 17. Germline assignment: CDR1 SGHNT and CDR2 YENEEA. The CDR3 spells CASSHWGGTGNHDEQFF. The CDR3 nucleotides read TGTGCCAGCAGTCACTGGGGAGGGACAGGGAACCACGATGAGCAGTTCTTC.

This clonotype was detected ten times or more. The rearrangement links TRBV28 to TRBJ1-5, with a tentative D call TRBD1 (5 bases). CDR1 MDHEN and CDR2 SYDVKM come from the germline V gene. This CDR3 has 13 residues. V was clipped by 6 bases and J by 6 bases, with 12 bases between them. CDR3 nucleotide sequence: TGTGCCAGCAGAGACAGTTTGTTTCAGCCCCAGCATTTT. It is translated as CASRDSLFQPQHF.

This clonotype was seen many times. The chain couples TRBV28 to TRBJ1-2, with 9 nucleotides matching TRBD1. Germline lookup yields CDR1 MDHEN and CDR2 SYDVKM. Germline trimming cut 4 bases from V and 1 base from J; bases unmatched to any gene: 7. This CDR3 comprises 16 residues. CDR3 amino acids: CASSSSGTGINYGYTF. The CDR3 DNA follows: TGTGCCAGCAGTTCATCCGGGACAGGGATTAACTATGGCTACACCTTC.

A remark on this clonotype: A single base separates this from a much larger clone, so it may be a read error. The gene calls are TRBV18 and TRBJ2-1; 9 positions agree with TRBD2. The J call is in doubt because the DNA end fits TRBJ2-7 better. Germline-derived CDR1 and CDR2 are KGHSH and LQKENI. The CDR3 loop spans 15 amino acids. The CDR3 DNA reads TGTGCCAGCTCAACGACTAGCGGAAGAGTCAATGAGCAGTACTTC. It encodes CASSTTSGRVNEQYF.

This clonotype was detected ten times or more. CDR3 sequence reads: CASSPDLPGGVRVSNQPQHF. In DNA form, the CDR3 reads TGTGCCAGCAGCCCCGACTTGCCTGGGGGGGTCCGGGTAAGCAATCAGCCCCAGCATTTT. The chain combines TRBV16 with TRBJ1-5; D is perhaps TRBD1 (5 bases). Trimming stripped 4 bases from V and 1 base from J, with 26 bases between. CDR3 length: 20 amino acids. Germline V gives CDR1 KGHSY, CDR2 FQNENV.

The rearrangement joins TRBV5-1 to TRBJ2-1; 9 bases align to TRBD1. Germline V gene lookup returns CDR1 SGHRS and CDR2 YFSETQ. V lost 4 bases to trimming and J lost 11 bases; unmatched junction nucleotides: 13. CDR3 size: 15 residues. The CDR3 here is CASSPGTGIITQQFF. The CDR3 DNA reads as TGCGCCAGCAGCCCGGGGACAGGGATTATCACCCAGCAGTTCTTC. Full variable domain (missing parts from reference TRBV5-1 and TRBJ2-1): KAGVTQTPRYLIKTRGQQVTLSCSPISGHRSVSWYQQTPGQGLQFLFEYFSETQRNKGNFPGRFSGRQFSNSRSEMNVSTLELGDSALYLCASSPGTGIITQQFFGPGTRLTVL.

In this sample, this clonotype turned up a few times. This chain uses TRBV13 with TRBJ2-1, with TRBD1 identical over 10 bases. From germline, CDR1 is PRHDT and CDR2 FYEKMQ (reference sequence). There are 19 residues in the CDR3. J gave up 0 bases and V 5 bases, and 13 bases lay outside the gene matches. The CDR3 region is CASSRDRGTFGGSYNEQFF. CDR3 bases: TGTGCCAGCAGCAGGGACAGGGGAACGTTTGGCGGCTCCTACAATGAGCAGTTCTTC.

This clonotype was observed many times. The gene calls are TRBV6-2 or TRBV6-3 and TRBJ1-2, with D unclear. Per germline, CDR1 MNHEY and CDR2 SVGEGT. The CDR3 is made up of 13 amino acids. V lost 2 bases and J lost 2, with 6 bases in between. In DNA form, the CDR3 reads TGTGCCAGCAGTTACGACGGAAACTATGGCTACACCTTC. This sequence encodes CASSYDGNYGYTF.

This clonotype occurred a few times. This rearrangement joins TRBV12-3 or TRBV12-4 to TRBJ1-3; D is unclear. The V end lost 5 bases, the J end lost 4 bases, and 18 bases lay between the germline ends. The CDR3 covers 16 residues. In DNA, the CDR3 is TGTGCCAGCAGTCCCGGCGGCATCAATTCAGGAAACACCATATATTTT. This translates into CASSPGGINSGNTIYF.

This clonotype was seen at least ten times. This sequence joins TRBV28 and TRBJ2-2; no reliable D call. The CDR3 is 16 amino acids. Germline values: CDR1 MDHEN, CDR2 SYDVKM. Trimming removed 1 base from V and 2 bases from J, with 11 bases in between. CDR3 DNA sequence: TGTGCCAGCAGTTTATCATGGCTATCAAACACCGGGGAGCTGTTTTTT. Protein sequence: CASSLSWLSNTGELFF. The complete variable domain, with remaining parts taken from reference TRBV28 and TRBJ2-2, reads DVKVTQSSRYLVKRTGEKVFLECVQDMDHENMFWYRQDPGLGLRLIYFSYDVKMKEKGDIPEGYSVSREKKERFSLILESASTNQTSMYLCASSLSWLSNTGELFFGEGSRLTVL.